The present TCR beta chain was sequenced within a study of T-cell reconstitution after alpha-beta-depleted transplantation in children. In germline, CDR1 is DFQATT, CDR2 SNEGSKA (reference sequence). V lost 5 bases and J lost 2; bases outside the gene matches: 4. There are 13 residues in the CDR3. Preparation of the TCRbeta library was carried out with unique molecular identifiers. MiXCR, applied by TCRdb to the PCR reads, yields one record per CDR3 protein. In the table there are approximately 510,000 distinct CDR3 sequences, 15% to 20% of which are singletons. The chain carries TRBV20-1 and TRBJ2-5; 8 positions agree with TRBD1. This TCR was sampled from a human donor who donated a stem cell graft to a child with acute lymphoblastic leukemia. The sequencing here drew on PBMCs from the stem cell graft donor, taken from the stem cell graft. CDR3 amino acids: CSAPRTGQETQYF. Written as DNA, the CDR3 is TGCAGTGCTCCCCGGACAGGGCAAGAGACCCAGTACTTC.